This T cell receptor beta chain was documented in a study of T cell responses to AZD1222 COVID-19 vaccine. Overall study results and limits: Of spike-specific TCRs, nearly half reportedly target regions left unmutated in variants. Increases in Spike-specific TCR breadth and depth were seen after two AZD1222 doses. At baseline, just a handful of AZD1222 recipients tested seropositive.

V shed 1 base, J shed 8 bases, and the junction held 4 bases outside the gene matches. This CDR3 is 14 amino acids long. Germline V CDR1 and CDR2: LGHDT, YNNKEL (reference sequence). Worth noting for this clone: What it recognizes is unknown.

Method: immunoSEQ multiplex PCR; TCRdb's copy keeps in-frame clones and lacks some. The sample contains 85,000 to 120,000 clones, 90% of which appear only once. The material sequenced was peripheral blood, taken 28 days after the second AZD1222 dose. This sequence joins TRBV3-1 (or the pseudogene TRBV3-2) and TRBJ2-1; 8 positions match TRBD1. The receptor's source is an adult who received the AZD1222 COVID-19 vaccine. The CDR3 here is CASSQVRGHDEQFF. Here the CDR3 DNA reads TGTGCCAGCAGCCAAGTCAGGGGGCATGATGAGCAGTTCTTC.